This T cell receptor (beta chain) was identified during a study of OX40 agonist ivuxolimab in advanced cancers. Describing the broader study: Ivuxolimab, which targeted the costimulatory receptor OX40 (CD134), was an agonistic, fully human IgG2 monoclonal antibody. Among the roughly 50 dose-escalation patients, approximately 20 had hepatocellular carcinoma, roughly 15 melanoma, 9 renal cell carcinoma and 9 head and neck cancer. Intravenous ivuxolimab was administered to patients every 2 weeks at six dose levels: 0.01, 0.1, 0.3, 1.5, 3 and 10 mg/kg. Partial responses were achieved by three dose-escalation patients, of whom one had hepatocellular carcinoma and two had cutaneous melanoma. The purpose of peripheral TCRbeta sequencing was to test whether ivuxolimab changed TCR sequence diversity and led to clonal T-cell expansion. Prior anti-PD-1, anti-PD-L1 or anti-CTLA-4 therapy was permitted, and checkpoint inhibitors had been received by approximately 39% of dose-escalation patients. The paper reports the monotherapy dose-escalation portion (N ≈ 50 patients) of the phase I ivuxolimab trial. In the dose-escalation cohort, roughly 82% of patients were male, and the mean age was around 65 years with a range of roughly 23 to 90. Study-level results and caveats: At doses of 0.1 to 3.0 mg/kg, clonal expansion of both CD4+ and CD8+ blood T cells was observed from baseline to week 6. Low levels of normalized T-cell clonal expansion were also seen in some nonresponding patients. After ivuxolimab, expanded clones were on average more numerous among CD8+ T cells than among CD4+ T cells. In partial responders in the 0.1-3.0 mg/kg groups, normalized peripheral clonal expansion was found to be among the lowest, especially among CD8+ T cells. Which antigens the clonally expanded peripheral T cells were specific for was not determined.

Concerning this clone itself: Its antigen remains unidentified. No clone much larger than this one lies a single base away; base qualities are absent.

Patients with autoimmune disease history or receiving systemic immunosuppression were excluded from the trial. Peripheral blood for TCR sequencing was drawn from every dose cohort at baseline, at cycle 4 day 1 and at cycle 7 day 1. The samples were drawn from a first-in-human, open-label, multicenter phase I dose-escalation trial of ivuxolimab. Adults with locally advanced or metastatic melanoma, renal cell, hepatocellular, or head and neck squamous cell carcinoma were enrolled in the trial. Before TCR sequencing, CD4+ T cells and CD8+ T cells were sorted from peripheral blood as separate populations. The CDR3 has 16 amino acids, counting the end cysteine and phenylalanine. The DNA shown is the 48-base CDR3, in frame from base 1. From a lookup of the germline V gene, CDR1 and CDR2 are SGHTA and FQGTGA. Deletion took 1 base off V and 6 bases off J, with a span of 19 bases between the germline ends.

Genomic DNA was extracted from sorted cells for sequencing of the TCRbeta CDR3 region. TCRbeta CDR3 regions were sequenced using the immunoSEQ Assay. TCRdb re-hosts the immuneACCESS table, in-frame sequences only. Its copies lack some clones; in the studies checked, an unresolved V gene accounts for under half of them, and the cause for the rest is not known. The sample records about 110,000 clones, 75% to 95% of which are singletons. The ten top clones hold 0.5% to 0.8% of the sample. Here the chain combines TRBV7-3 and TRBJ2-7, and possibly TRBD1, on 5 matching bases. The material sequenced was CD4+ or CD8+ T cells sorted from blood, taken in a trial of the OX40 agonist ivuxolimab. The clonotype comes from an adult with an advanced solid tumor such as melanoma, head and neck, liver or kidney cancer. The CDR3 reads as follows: CASSLIGVVPPGEQYF. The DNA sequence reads TGTGCCAGCAGCTTAATAGGGGTGGTTCCCCCGGGCGAGCAGTACTTC.